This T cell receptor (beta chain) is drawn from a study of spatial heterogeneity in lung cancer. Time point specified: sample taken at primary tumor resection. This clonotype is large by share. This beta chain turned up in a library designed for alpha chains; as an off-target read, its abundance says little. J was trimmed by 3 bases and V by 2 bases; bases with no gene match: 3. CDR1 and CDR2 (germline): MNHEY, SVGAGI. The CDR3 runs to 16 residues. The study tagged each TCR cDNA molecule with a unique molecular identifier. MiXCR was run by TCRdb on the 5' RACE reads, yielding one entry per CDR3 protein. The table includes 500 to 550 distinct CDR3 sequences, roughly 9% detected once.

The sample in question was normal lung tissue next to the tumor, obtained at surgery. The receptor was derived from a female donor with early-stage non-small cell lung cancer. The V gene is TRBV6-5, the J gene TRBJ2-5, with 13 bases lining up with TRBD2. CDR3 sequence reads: CASSYPLAGGEETQYF. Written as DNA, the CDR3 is TGTGCCAGCAGTTACCCACTAGCGGGGGGGGAAGAGACCCAGTACTTC.